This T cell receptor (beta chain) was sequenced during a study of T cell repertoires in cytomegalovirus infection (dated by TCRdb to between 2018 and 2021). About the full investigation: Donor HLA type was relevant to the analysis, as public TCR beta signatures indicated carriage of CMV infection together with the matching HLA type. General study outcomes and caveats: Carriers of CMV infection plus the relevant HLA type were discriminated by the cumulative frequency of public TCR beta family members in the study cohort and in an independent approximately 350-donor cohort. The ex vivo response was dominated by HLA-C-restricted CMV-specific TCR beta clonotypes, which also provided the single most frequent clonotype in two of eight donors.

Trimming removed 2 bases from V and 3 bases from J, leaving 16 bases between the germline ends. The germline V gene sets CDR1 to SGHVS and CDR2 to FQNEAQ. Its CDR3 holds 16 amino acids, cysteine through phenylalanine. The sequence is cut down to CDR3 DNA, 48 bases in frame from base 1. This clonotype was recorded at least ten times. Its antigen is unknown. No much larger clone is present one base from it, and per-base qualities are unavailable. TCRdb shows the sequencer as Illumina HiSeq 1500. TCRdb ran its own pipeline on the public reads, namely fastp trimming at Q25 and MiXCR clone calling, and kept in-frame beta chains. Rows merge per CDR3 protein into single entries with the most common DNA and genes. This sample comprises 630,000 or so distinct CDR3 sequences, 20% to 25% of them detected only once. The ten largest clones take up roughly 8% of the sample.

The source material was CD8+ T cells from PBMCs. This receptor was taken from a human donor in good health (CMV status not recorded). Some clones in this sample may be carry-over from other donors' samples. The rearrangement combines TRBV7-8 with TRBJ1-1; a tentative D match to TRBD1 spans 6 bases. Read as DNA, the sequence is TGTGCCAGCAGCTTACCACGCAACAGGGATTACACTGAAGCTTTCTTT. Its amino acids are CASSLPRNRDYTEAFF.